This T cell receptor (beta chain) was observed in a study of shared clonotypes between healthy human individuals. Across the whole study: CD4 naive and memory got three plates each, CD8 naive two, CD8 memory one.

The authors distributed each subset's genomic DNA evenly over several immunoSEQ plates. Original processing notes: ImmunoSEQ only sent back junction sequences with no quality scores, so filtering was done differently. Only in-frame clones appear in the TCRdb table, and some are missing; sequencing was by immunoSEQ multiplex PCR. Clone size and V and J calls were adopted from that table, with D and trimming inferred from the DNA. The data hold over 2 million clones, with about 95% observed a single time. Terminally differentiated effector memory CD45RA+ cells were excluded by CCR7 positive selection of CD45RO-negative cells. Trimming removed 11 bases from V and 6 bases from J, with 14 bases in between. Germline V gene lookup returns CDR1 LNHDA and CDR2 SQIVND (reference sequence). This CDR3 spans 13 amino acids.

This TCR came from a young man in good health. The source material was naive CD8+ T cells sorted from blood. The chain carries TRBV19 and TRBJ1-6; weak D call: TRBD1 (6 bases). The CDR3 sequence: CASTEQGNSPLHF. CDR3 nucleotide sequence: TGTGCCTCCACGGAACAGGGTAATTCACCCCTCCACTTT.